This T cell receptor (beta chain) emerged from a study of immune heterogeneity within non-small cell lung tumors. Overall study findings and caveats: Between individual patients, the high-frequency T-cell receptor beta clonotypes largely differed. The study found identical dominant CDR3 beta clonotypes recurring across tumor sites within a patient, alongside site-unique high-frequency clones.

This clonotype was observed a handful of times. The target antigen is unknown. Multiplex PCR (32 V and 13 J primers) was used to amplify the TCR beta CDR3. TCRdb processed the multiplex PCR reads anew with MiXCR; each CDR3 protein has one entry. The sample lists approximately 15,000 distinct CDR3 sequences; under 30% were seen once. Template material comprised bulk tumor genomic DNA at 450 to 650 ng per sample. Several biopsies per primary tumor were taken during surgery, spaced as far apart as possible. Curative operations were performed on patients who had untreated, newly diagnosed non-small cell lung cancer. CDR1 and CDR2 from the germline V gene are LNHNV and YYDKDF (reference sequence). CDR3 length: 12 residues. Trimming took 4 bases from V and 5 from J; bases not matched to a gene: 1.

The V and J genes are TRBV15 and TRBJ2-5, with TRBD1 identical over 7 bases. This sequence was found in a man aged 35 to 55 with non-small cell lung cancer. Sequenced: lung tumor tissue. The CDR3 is CATSTQGETQYF. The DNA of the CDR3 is TGTGCCACCAGCACACAGGGGGAGACCCAGTACTTC.